This TCR beta chain was captured in a study of T cells in Graves' hyperthyroidism and ophthalmopathy. This sample holds PBMCs from around 9.9 ml fresh peripheral blood. In its sample, this clonotype was seen a few times. The antigen is undetermined. There were TCR beta CDR3 regions amplified from RNA transcripts. Initially, a first-round RT-PCR of the TCR CDR3 employed the HTBI primer set. TCRdb recomputed calls from the multiplex PCR reads with MiXCR, one row per CDR3 protein. The sample includes 450,000 to 600,000 distinct CDR3 sequences, roughly 15% seen only once; the top ten take roughly 14%. The study, taken as a whole, reports: Most thyroid clonotypes that were expanded above 0.001 also turned up in blood.

The CDR3 totals 15 residues. The ends lost 4 bases at V and 5 bases at J; junction bases unmatched: 7. Germline loops: CDR1 SGDLS, CDR2 YYNGEE. The sample taken for sequencing was blood. The sequence came from a middle-aged woman with Graves' hyperthyroidism. The gene calls are TRBV9 and TRBJ2-5; 11 nucleotides match TRBD2. The CDR3 sequence is CASSSTSGISETQYF. CDR3 coding DNA: TGTGCCAGCAGCTCGACTAGCGGGATCTCGGAGACCCAGTACTTC.